This T cell receptor beta chain was profiled in a study of radiotherapy plus CTLA-4 blockade in lung cancer. Using immunoSEQ multiplex PCR, the repertoire was profiled, and TCRdb retains in-frame clones only, with some absent. Of about 80,000 clones in the sample, around 79% were seen once. The germline gives CDR1 MDHEN, CDR2 SYDVKM. The CDR3 extends over 14 amino acids. V dropped 4 bases and J dropped 4 bases, with 11 bases sitting between them. This clonotype was sampled from a human donor with non-small cell lung cancer whose response to radiotherapy plus ipilimumab could not be evaluated. Some clones in this sample may be carry-over from other donors' samples. The chain links TRBV28 to TRBJ1-5; no clear D. Specimen: peripheral blood, collected from a patient treated with radiotherapy plus ipilimumab. The CDR3 DNA sequence: TGTGCCAGCAGTTCCCCCGGGTATAATCAGCCCCAGCATTTT. It specifies CASSSPGYNQPQHF.